Below are 7 T cell receptor delta chains sequenced from a single sample in a study of γδ T cells in repeated Plasmodium falciparum infection. TCRdb used CATT to re-call clones from the multiplex PCR reads. The repertoire holds about 93,000 delta-chain clones, approximately 0.92% seen once, with approximately 9.6% in the top ten. Gammadelta T cells were flow-sorted from PBMC into Vgamma9/Vdelta2+ and Vdelta2-negative populations for bulk analysis. The sequenced sample was gamma-delta T cells from blood. These receptors were collected from a pool of human donors (malaria-infected and uninfected, not separated).

This clone showed up many times. TCRdb lists the protein of a much larger clone for this DNA, which differs at residue 8, so this is likely a read error; the protein given here is translated from the DNA itself. This chain joins TRDV2 and TRDJ1, with D perhaps matching TRDD3 (6 bases). The germline V and J ends were trimmed by 0 bases and 5 bases, with 15 bases remaining between them. Germline values: CDR1 GEAIGNYY, CDR2 EKD. The CDR3 has 15 residues. In DNA, the CDR3 is TGTGCCTGTGACACCGTGGGGGTATCTAAAGATAAACTCATCTTT. Its translation is CACDTVGVSKDKLIF.

This clone was seen at least ten times. Other DNA sequences in the same sample also yield this CDR3. V is TRDV1 and J is TRDJ1, with 13 bases aligning to TRDD3. This CDR3 contains 24 residues. The germline gives CDR1 TSWWSYY, CDR2 QGS. The trim removed 2 bases at V and 2 bases at J, leaving 26 bases unmatched. In DNA, the CDR3 is TGTGCTCTTGGGGAATCACGACCATCCCTAGTACTGGGGGATACGCTGGTTAAGACCGATAAACTCATCTTT. Protein: CALGESRPSLVLGDTLVKTDKLIF.

This clone was seen more than once but under ten times. At one end, the junction sequence differs from germline, possibly due to a read error. V is TRDV1 and J is TRDJ1; TRDD2 matches at 7 bases. The CDR3 is made up of 19 amino acids. Germline V gives CDR1 TSWWSYY, CDR2 QGS. For the CDR3, the DNA is TGTGCCCTTGGGACCCCTATTCCTACAGTGTGGGAGTACACCGATAAACCCATCTTT. The encoded protein is CALGTPIPTVWEYTDKPIF.

This clone was counted a few times. A read error likely explains this, since a far larger clone differs by one base. The sample holds other DNA sequences that translate to the same CDR3. The chain employs TRDV1 and TRDJ1; maybe TRDD3 (5 bases). TCRdb leaves out the J gene; it was filled in here by matching the DNA to germline. The germline V gene has CDR1 TSWWSYY and CDR2 QGS. This CDR3 spans 16 amino acids. The V end was cut by 6 bases, the J end by 1 base, with 18 bases between. The CDR3 region is CALGAPGWVITDKLIF. CDR3 DNA sequence: TGTGCTCTTGGAGCTCCTGGCTGGGTAATCACCGATAAACTCATCTTT.

This clone occurred a few times. A far larger clone is one nucleotide away, so this likely arose from a read error. Other DNA sequences from this sample encode an identical CDR3 as well. This sequence joins TRDV1 and TRDJ1; TRDD3 agrees at 11 bases. Germline V gives CDR1 TSWWSYY, CDR2 QGS. CDR3 length: 22 residues. The CDR3 DNA follows: TGTGCTCTTGGGGAACAACCTACCAACCTTCTACTGGGGGATAAGAACACCGACAAACTCATCTTT. As protein: CALGEQPTNLLLGDKNTDKLIF.

This clone was found many times. The J gene is TRDJ2, the V gene TRDV1, with 11 nucleotides matching TRDD3. V shed 2 bases, J shed 8 bases, and the junction held 25 bases outside the gene matches. The CDR3 is 22 amino acids. Germline V CDR1 and CDR2: TSWWSYY, QGS. The DNA of the CDR3 is TGTGCTCTTGGGGAAATCTTCCCGTACTGGGGGATATCGGCTCGAGCCGTGGCACAACTCTTCTTT. The encoded protein is CALGEIFPYWGISARAVAQLFF.

This clone was detected a few times. This DNA translates differently at residue 3 from the TCRdb protein, which is that of a much larger clone; a read error is likely, and the protein shown is the DNA's own translation. This chain uses TRDV2 with TRDJ1, with 10 nucleotides matching TRDD3. The J gene comes from matching the DNA to germline here; TCRdb lacks it. The CDR3 runs to 16 residues. Per the germline V gene, CDR1 is GEAIGNYY and CDR2 is EKD. The CDR3 sequence: CAGDTSRGIRDDKLIF. The CDR3, as DNA: TGTGCCGGTGACACAAGTCGGGGGATACGAGACGATAAACTCATCTTT.